This T cell receptor beta chain was recorded in a study of human T cells and chemical hapten exposure. This clonotype appeared a few times. Time point here: patch test 2, 6 weeks after DPC sensitization. Regarding treatment: therapeutic diphenylcyclopropenone sensitization with weekly scalp DPC. Per the germline V gene, CDR1 is SNHLY and CDR2 is FYNNEI. CDR3 size: 10 residues. V lost 7 bases, J lost 4 bases, and 5 bases lay in between. TCRdb processed the RACE reads anew with MiXCR; each CDR3 protein has one entry. The table lists approximately 91,000 distinct CDR3 sequences, approximately 10% of them singletons.

The material was whole blood, obtained in connection with sensitization to the hapten diphenylcyclopropenone (DPC). V gene TRBV2 combines with J gene TRBJ2-7; D uncertain. The TCR was taken from a man aged 18 to 30 with alopecia areata. Some clones in this sample may be carry-over from other donors' samples. Written as DNA, the CDR3 is TGTGCCAGCACGACTTACGAGCAGTACTTC. It yields the protein CASTTYEQYF.